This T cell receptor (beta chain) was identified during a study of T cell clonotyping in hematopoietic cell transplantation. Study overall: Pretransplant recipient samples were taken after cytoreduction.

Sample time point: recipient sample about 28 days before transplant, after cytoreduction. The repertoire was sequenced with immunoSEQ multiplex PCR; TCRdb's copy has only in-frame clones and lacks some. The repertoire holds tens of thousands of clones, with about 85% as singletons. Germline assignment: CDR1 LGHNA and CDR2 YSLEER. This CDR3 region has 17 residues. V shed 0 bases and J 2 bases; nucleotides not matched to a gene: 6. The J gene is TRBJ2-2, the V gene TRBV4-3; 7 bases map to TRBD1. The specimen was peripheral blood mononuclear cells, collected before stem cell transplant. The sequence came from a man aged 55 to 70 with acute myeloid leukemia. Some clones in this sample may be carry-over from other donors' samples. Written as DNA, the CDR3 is TGCGCCAGCAGCCAAGAACCGACAGGGACAAACACCGGGGAGCTGTTTTTT. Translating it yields CASSQEPTGTNTGELFF.